The present TCR beta chain was sequenced within a study of blood T cell repertoires in COVID-19. Whole-study context: Acute-phase and convalescent COVID-19 samples originated in the United States, Italy and Spain. Sample material is recorded as cDNA or gDNA derived from T cells, B-cell-depleted T cells, or PBMCs.

Authors' processing steps: Nucleated cell counts were estimated from reference gene primer amplification. Assay: immunoSEQ multiplex PCR; the TCRdb copy retains only in-frame clones and omits some. V and J calls and clone size are as listed in that table; D and trimming were resolved from the DNA. The profile shows fewer than 90,000 clones, 90% to 95% of them singletons. Germline V gene sequence: CDR1 SGHAT, CDR2 FQNNGV. The V end was cut by 7 bases, the J end by 1 base, with 11 bases between. This CDR3 contains 13 residues. The TCR sequence derives from a human donor with active COVID-19. The donor label of this sample is uncertain. The sample taken for sequencing was peripheral blood. The rearrangement links TRBV11-2 to TRBJ2-7; perhaps TRBD1 as D (6 bases). CDR3 sequence reads: CASTDRRSYEQYF. In nucleotides, the CDR3 is TGTGCCAGCACTGACAGGCGGTCCTACGAGCAGTACTTC.